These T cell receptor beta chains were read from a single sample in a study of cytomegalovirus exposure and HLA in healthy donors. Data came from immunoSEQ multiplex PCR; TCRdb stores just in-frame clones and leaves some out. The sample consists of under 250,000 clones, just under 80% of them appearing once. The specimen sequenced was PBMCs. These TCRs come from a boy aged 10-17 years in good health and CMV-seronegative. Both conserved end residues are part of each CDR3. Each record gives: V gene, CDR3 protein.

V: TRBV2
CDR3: CASFVGQGDADTQYF

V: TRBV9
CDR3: CASSVEGTGFQYF

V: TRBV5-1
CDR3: CASSLARFAKNIQYF

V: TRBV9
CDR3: CASSVGQGGTEAFF

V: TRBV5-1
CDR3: CASSLGEETQYF

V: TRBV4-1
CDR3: CASSSQREGRYEQYF

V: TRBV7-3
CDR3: CASSPRGASTDTQYF

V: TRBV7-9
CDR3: CASSLRRPGANTEAFF

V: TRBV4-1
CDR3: CASSPFGRIEETQYF

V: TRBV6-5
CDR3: CASSRLALYNEQFF

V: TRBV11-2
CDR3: CASSLDRDRGHGNTIYF

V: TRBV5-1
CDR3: CASSPGGDRGLTDTQYF

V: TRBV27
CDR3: CASSLYKTNEKLFF

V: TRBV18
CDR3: CASSPSRGRTDTQYF

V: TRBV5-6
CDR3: CASSFRPSLNVWAQYF

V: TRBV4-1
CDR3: CASSQIFSTEAFF

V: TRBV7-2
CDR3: CASSLGQRSLLTGELFF

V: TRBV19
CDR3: CASSMGLAYNEQFF

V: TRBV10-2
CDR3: CASSEDRSNQPQHF

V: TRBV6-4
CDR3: CASSVLASTGELFF

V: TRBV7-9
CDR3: CASSLTRTHEQYF

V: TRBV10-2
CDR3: CASSEPLDRGRVTFF

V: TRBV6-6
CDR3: CASRFDRGNQPQHF

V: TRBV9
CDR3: CASSRDRARMNTEAFF

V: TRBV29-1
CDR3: CSVEDPRVTTEAFF

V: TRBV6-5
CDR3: CASSYSHPSSYEQYF

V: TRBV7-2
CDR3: CASSLVTRQETQYF

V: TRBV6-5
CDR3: CASSYGTDMNTEAFF

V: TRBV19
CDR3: CARLSETQYF

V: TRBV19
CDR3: CASKRTSGTNEQFF

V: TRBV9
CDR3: CASSVGIASNEKLFF

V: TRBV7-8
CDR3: CASSPPNRQVKNIQYF

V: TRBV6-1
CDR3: CASRGQVIYNSPLHF

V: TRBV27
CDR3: CASSFNLRSEQYF

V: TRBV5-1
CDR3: CASSLLYAGQRGPRDTQYF

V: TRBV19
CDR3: CASRSPDKEINQPQHF

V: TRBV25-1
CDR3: CASSVGRFTEQYF

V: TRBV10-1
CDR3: CASSVPPLLTSGRRDTQYF

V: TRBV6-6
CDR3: CASTPGVSGYTF

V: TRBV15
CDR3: CATSRARGQPQHF

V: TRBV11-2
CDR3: CASSRQGVTYNSPLHF

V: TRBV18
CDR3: CASALSGLAFDEQFF

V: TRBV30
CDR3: CAWRSRRRNGYTF

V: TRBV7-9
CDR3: CASSLGRGLAGYTF

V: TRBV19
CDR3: CASSHLRIAGANVLTF

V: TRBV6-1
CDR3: CASSADSNQPQHF

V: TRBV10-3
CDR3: CAISESRPDTQYF

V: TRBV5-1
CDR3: CASSLAENTEAFF

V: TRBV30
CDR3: CAWSPPGSHQPQHF

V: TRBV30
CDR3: CAWSATITPGTRIHQPQHF

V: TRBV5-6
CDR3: CASSLGTSYHEQYF

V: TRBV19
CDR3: CASSTGGRRPQHF

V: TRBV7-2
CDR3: CASSLKAVGGGTQYF

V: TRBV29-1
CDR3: CSVGILSEAFF

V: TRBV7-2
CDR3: CASSLSGPNTGELFF